These 8 T cell receptor beta chains were all obtained from the same sample, sequenced in a study of blood T cell repertoires in COVID-19. Sequencing used immunoSEQ multiplex PCR; TCRdb keeps in-frame clones, though not all of them. The sample contains about 70,000 clones, around 87% of which appear only once. Sequencing was done on a sample of peripheral blood. The receptor set was obtained from a woman aged 18-29 years with acute or convalescent COVID-19.

CDR3 region: CASRQGSSYEQYF. For the CDR3, the DNA is TGTGCCAGCAGGCAGGGCAGCTCCTACGAGCAGTACTTC. The chain employs TRBV12-3 or TRBV12-4 and TRBJ2-7; perhaps TRBD1 as D (5 bases). The CDR3 totals 13 residues. Trimming cost V 6 bases and J 0 bases, with 9 bases left between them.

As concerns this clone: The same CDR3 can be traced to other DNA sequences in this sample. The chain recombines TRBV3-1 (or the pseudogene TRBV3-2) with TRBJ1-5; no clear D. The CDR3 sequence is 14 residues long. Trimming took off 1 base at V and 1 base at J, with 5 bases between the two ends. Looked up from germline, CDR1 is LGHDT and CDR2 is YNNKEL (reference sequence). As DNA, the CDR3 is TGTGCCAGCAGCCAAGGTCTCAGCAATCAGCCCCAGCATTTT. The encoded protein is CASSQGLSNQPQHF.

This clone occurred a few times. For the CDR3, the DNA is TGTGCCAGCAGAGACGCCGGGACAGGCAATCAGCCCCAGCATTTT. This encodes CASRDAGTGNQPQHF. V gene TRBV6-5 combines with J gene TRBJ1-5; 7 bases map to TRBD1. This CDR3 has 15 amino acids. V lost 6 bases to trimming and J lost 2 bases; unmatched junction nucleotides: 7. Germline V CDR1 and CDR2: MNHEY, SVGAGI.

This chain links TRBV7-2 with TRBJ1-5, with D perhaps matching TRBD1 (5 bases). V was clipped by 3 bases and J by 7 bases, with 16 bases between them. Per the germline V gene, CDR1 is SGHTA and CDR2 is FQGNSA. The CDR3 totals 15 residues. This chain's CDR3 is CASSFGPGQEQPQHF. In DNA form, the CDR3 reads TGTGCCAGCAGCTTCGGTCCAGGGCAGGAACAGCCCCAGCATTTT.

The genes are TRBV6-1 and TRBJ1-5; 10 nucleotides line up with TRBD1. Germline values: CDR1 MNHNS, CDR2 SASEGT. J was trimmed by 16 bases and V by 2 bases; bases with no gene match: 8. This CDR3 has 13 residues. The CDR3 DNA reads as TGTGCCAGCAGTGAAAGACAGGGGGCACAGGTTCATTTT. Protein sequence: CASSERQGAQVHF.

This clone was detected only a few times. The V and J genes are TRBV29-1 and TRBJ2-7; no clear D gene. Trimming removed 4 bases from V and 2 bases from J, with 15 bases in between. Germline V gives CDR1 SQVTM, CDR2 ANQGSEA. The CDR3 sequence is 14 residues long. In DNA form, the CDR3 reads TGCAGCGTTGGCTTTGGGCAGCAGGCCTACGAGCAGTACTTC. Amino acids: CSVGFGQQAYEQYF.

The chain couples TRBV5-3 to TRBJ1-4, with D perhaps matching TRBD1 (5 bases). TRBV5-3 is an ORF for which the function is uncertain. The germline V and J ends were trimmed by 4 bases and 11 bases, with 12 bases remaining between them. The CDR3 is made up of 12 amino acids. The DNA for the CDR3 is TGTGCCAGAAGCGTTGGAGGGGTGAAACTGTTTTTT. Protein: CARSVGGVKLFF.

The rearrangement uses TRBV5-1 and TRBJ2-1, with D possibly matching TRBD2 (6 bases). The length of the CDR3 is 18 residues. Trimming shortened V by 3 bases and J by 2 bases, and 21 bases separated the two germline ends. Germline values: CDR1 SGHRS, CDR2 YFSETQ. In DNA, the CDR3 is TGCGCCAGCAGCTCCTACATGGGATCGGGGGAGGCCTACAATGAGCAGTTCTTC. Its translation: CASSSYMGSGEAYNEQFF.